This T cell receptor beta chain was captured by sequencing in a study of blood T cells in healthy people across ages (dated by TCRdb to 2014 to 2015). About the investigation overall: In model experiments, template switching captured roughly one uniquely barcoded TCR beta cDNA molecule for every two T cells. Age-related changes in TCR beta repertoire diversity were measured in the study by deep sequencing normalized with unique cDNA molecular identifiers. The donors were divided into four age groups: young (average around 15 years), middle-aged (roughly 40), aged (roughly 60) and long-lived (roughly 82). To avoid experimental bias, donors of different ages were randomly spread across the sequencing lanes. Using the same blood draw, the study looked at two additional independent replicas of 1 million unique cDNA reads for two donors, one aged 18 to 29 and the other aged 80 or older. Broad study findings and their caveats: As age increased, observed TCR beta diversity per million T cells dropped in a roughly linear way, and a significant reduction was already evident by age 40. Because profiling used bulk unsorted PBMCs, naive and antigen-experienced compartments could not be compared conclusively. Compared with the aged group, the long-lived group had more naive CD4+ T cells, fewer expanded clones and increased TCR diversity, a pattern suggesting age selection. Observed TCR beta diversity correlated strongly with the percentage of naive T cells measured by flow cytometry. Estimates of total diversity based on one million sequenced T cells were considered lower bounds and underestimates. The CMV infection status of donors was not known, potentially confounding age-related changes in expanded clonotypes.

In the case of this clonotype: The specificity of this receptor is unknown. One base away there is no much larger clone; base qualities are not given.

Looking up the germline V gene yields CDR1 KGHDR and CDR2 SFDVKD. Inclusive of the bounding cysteine and phenylalanine, the CDR3 is 15 residues long. Only the CDR3 region is kept as DNA, spanning 45 bases read in frame from base 1. Ends trimmed: V by 4 bases, J by 1 base; bases unmatched to a gene: 3. The protocol used for the library was 5' RACE. The instrument was an Illumina HiSeq 2500. A second PCR of roughly 7 to 11 cycles was performed with a sample-barcoded 5' primer and a J-beta primer mix. A template-switch 5' adaptor carrying 12 random nucleotides introduced a unique molecular identifier onto each TCR beta cDNA molecule. At least 2.5 million CDR3-containing paired-end reads were obtained from each sample. All of the RNA was converted into first-strand cDNA using the Mint cDNA synthesis kit, with a TRBC-specific oligonucleotide serving as the primer. All cDNA was treated with uracil-DNA glycosylase and then went through a first 18-cycle PCR with the universal primers M1SS and BC2_uni_R. On the authors' methods: Normalization of each sample was performed by random selection of 1 million high-quality reads, each carrying a distinct molecular identifier. Instead of being binned into consensus sequences, reads with shared molecular identifiers were discarded. CDR3 identification, clonotype clustering and error correction used MiTCR with a Q25 quality threshold and the strictest error-elimination algorithm. A nonparametric unseen species model using Euler transformation provided a lower-bound estimate of total TCR beta diversity. Using fastp at Q25 and MiXCR, TCRdb reprocessed the public reads and kept productive beta chains. Records with the same CDR3 protein are collapsed into one entry carrying the most frequent genes and DNA. The V and J calls follow TCRdb's processing rather than the paper's. This sample is represented by roughly 1,800,000 distinct CDR3 sequences; about 50% of them were singletons. Together, the top ten hold around 2.1% of the sample.

Systemically healthy Caucasian individuals from Russia, approximately 39 in total and aged roughly 6 to 95 years, were included as donors. Each donor gave around 9.9 milliliters of peripheral blood, collected into EDTA-treated Vacutainer tubes. Ficoll-Paque density-gradient centrifugation was used to isolate PBMCs, with at least 7 million per sample. Total RNA was extracted from PBMCs with Trizol reagent, with at least 5 micrograms obtained per sample. The percentages of naive CD45RAhigh/CD27high T cells were determined by flow cytometry on a PBMC aliquot from every donor. Recombination connected TRBV24-1 to TRBJ2-3; 8 central nucleotides agree with TRBD1. Sequencing input: blood. This TCR came from a woman between 40 and 55 years old in good health. Read as DNA, the sequence is TGTGCCACCAGTGACCGGGGACAGGGCACAGATACGCAGTATTTT. Translated, it gives CATSDRGQGTDTQYF.